The next 7 T cell receptor beta chains were all read from a single sample in a study of T cell responses to AZD1222 COVID-19 vaccine. Method: immunoSEQ multiplex PCR; TCRdb's copy keeps in-frame clones and lacks some. This table holds some 180,000 clones, 85% to 90% found once. The sequenced sample was peripheral blood, obtained on day 0 of AZD1222 vaccination. The receptor source for this set is an adult in good health.

This chain joins TRBV11-2 and TRBJ2-2; 9 bases agree with TRBD1. CDR1 SGHAT and CDR2 FQNNGV come from the germline V gene. The V and J ends lost 3 bases and 3 bases, in that order; junction bases with no gene match: 5. CDR3 length equals 16 residues. DNA for the CDR3: TGTGCCAGCAGCTTGCGACAGGGGGTGGACACCGGGGAGCTGTTTTTT. It specifies CASSLRQGVDTGELFF.

The gene calls are TRBV30 and TRBJ1-6; TRBD1 aligns across 7 bases. Losses at the gene ends were 2 bases for V and 9 bases for J; bases not matched to a gene: 10. Germline CDR1 GTSNPN, CDR2 SVGIG (reference sequence). The length of the CDR3 is 15 residues. The CDR3 DNA reads TGTGCCTGGAGTAGACGGGGACAGTCTATTTCACCCCTCCACTTT. Its protein product is CAWSRRGQSISPLHF.

The genes are TRBV6-5 and TRBJ2-3; a possible D gene is TRBD2 (6 bases). Germline V lookup: CDR1 MNHEY, CDR2 SVGAGI. The V end lost 9 bases, the J end lost 4 bases, and 14 bases lay between the germline ends. The CDR3 runs to 13 residues. CDR3 nucleotides: TGTGCCAGTCAATTGGCGGGGTCAGATACGCAGTATTTT. This codes for CASQLAGSDTQYF.

The rearrangement joins TRBV6-5 to TRBJ2-7; 7 bases are a match to TRBD2. Trimming at V came to 5 bases and at J to 2 bases, leaving 6 bases not matched to a gene. This CDR3 comprises 14 residues. Looked up from germline, CDR1 is MNHEY and CDR2 is SVGAGI. As DNA, the CDR3 is TGTGCCAGCAGTCTAAGCGGGGCCGCCTACGAGCAGTACTTC. Its translation is CASSLSGAAYEQYF.

This clone was recorded a few times. The chain recombines TRBV28 with TRBJ1-3; D not resolved. The germline V gene has CDR1 MDHEN and CDR2 SYDVKM. The V gene lost 1 base and the J gene lost 0 bases, with 10 bases spanning the gap. The CDR3 spans 16 residues. The CDR3 protein is CASSLYTLSSGNTIYF. The CDR3 bases are TGTGCCAGCAGTTTATACACCTTGAGCTCTGGAAACACCATATATTTT.

The V and J genes are TRBV28 and TRBJ2-7, with 7 bases identical to TRBD1. The germline CDR1 and CDR2 sequences are MDHEN and SYDVKM. J gave up 5 bases and V 6 bases, and 10 bases lay outside the gene matches. The CDR3 has 14 residues. This chain's CDR3 is CASSRQGSSDEQYF. DNA of the CDR3: TGTGCCAGCAGCCGACAGGGCAGTAGCGACGAGCAGTACTTC.

This clone came up once. V and J are TRBV6-1 and TRBJ1-2; D perhaps matches TRBD1 (6 bases). V was trimmed by 2 bases and J by 5 bases, leaving 12 bases between them. Germline loops: CDR1 MNHNS, CDR2 SASEGT. This CDR3 has 14 amino acids. The CDR3 reads CASSETQGMYGYTF. Written as DNA, the CDR3 is TGTGCCAGCAGTGAAACGCAGGGGATGTATGGCTACACCTTC.